The clone carrying this T cell receptor (beta chain) was counted at least ten times. Its specificity is unknown. The CDR3 is 17 residues long. The germline V gene has CDR1 MGHRA and CDR2 YSYEKL. Trimming removed 0 bases at V and 0 bases at J, with 13 bases between. These data belong to a study of T-cell reconstitution after alpha-beta-depleted transplantation in children. General study results and limits: From surviving recipient T cells and thymic progenitors came the high day-60 TCRbeta diversity observed in some patients. Several hundred graft clones that had expanded were reportedly the source of alpha-beta T cells about two months after transplant. T-cell numbers and diversity, one year after transplant, stemmed largely from T cells that were newly produced.

Library preparation (for TCRbeta) was performed with unique molecular identifiers. TCRdb re-derived calls from the PCR reads in MiXCR, one entry per CDR3 protein. The profile shows 700,000 or so distinct CDR3 sequences, roughly 13% of them singletons. The receptor comes from a girl aged 2-15 years with congenital amegakaryocytic thrombocytopenia, due to receive a stem cell transplant. The material sequenced was PBMCs, taken before TCRalphabeta/CD19-depleted stem cell transplant. The rearrangement links TRBV4-1 to TRBJ2-3; tentatively, D is TRBD2 (7 bases). The CDR3 loop is CASSQDQSGTSTDTQYF. The CDR3 DNA sequence: TGCGCCAGCAGCCAAGATCAGAGCGGGACAAGCACAGATACGCAGTATTTT.